These T cell receptor beta chains were read from a single sample in a study of T cell clusters in autoimmune cytopenias. From the multiplex PCR reads, TCRdb lists one entry per CDR3 protein and no DNA. In total, the table holds about 660 distinct CDR3 sequences. The same sample was also used in a study of T cell repertoires in aging, cancer and after chemotherapy.

What was sequenced was peripheral blood. These receptors were collected from a human donor in good health. Both conserved end residues are part of each CDR3. Clone size is not always given. Where it is, it says once, few, many or a class for expanded clones.

j_call: TRBJ2-3
v_call: TRBV9
clone_size: NA
cdr3_aa: CASRPSGRTDTQYF

j_call: TRBJ2-2
v_call: TRBV13
clone_size: NA
cdr3_aa: CASSVGQGGGELFF

j_call: TRBJ2-7
v_call: TRBV14
clone_size: medium-sized
cdr3_aa: CASSQDYSLEQYF

j_call: TRBJ2-2
v_call: TRBV30
clone_size: large
cdr3_aa: CAWSSTAHTGELFF

j_call: TRBJ1-6
v_call: TRBV4-2
clone_size: NA
cdr3_aa: CASSRLEGFVGENNSPLHF

j_call: TRBJ2-3
v_call: TRBV6-4
clone_size: large
cdr3_aa: CASSDPGAASDTQYF

j_call: TRBJ1-5
v_call: TRBV19
clone_size: NA
cdr3_aa: CASTLAGDQGGQPQHF

j_call: TRBJ2-1
v_call: TRBV11-2
clone_size: large
cdr3_aa: CASSWTPRGGDEQFF

j_call: TRBJ2-1
v_call: TRBV7-2
clone_size: medium-sized
cdr3_aa: CASSLGGTSGRAGNEQFF

j_call: TRBJ1-5
v_call: TRBV19
clone_size: large
cdr3_aa: CASTDSPWSNQPQHF

j_call: TRBJ2-1
v_call: TRBV18
clone_size: NA
cdr3_aa: CASSHYSDPRTSGRREQFF

j_call: TRBJ1-1
v_call: TRBV6-5
clone_size: large
cdr3_aa: CASTTGLNTEAFF

j_call: TRBJ2-2
v_call: TRBV20-1
clone_size: medium-sized
cdr3_aa: CSARVTTGQGGTGELFF

j_call: TRBJ2-3
v_call: TRBV30
clone_size: large
cdr3_aa: CAWTSGRAIDTQYF

j_call: TRBJ1-1
v_call: TRBV20-1
clone_size: NA
cdr3_aa: CSVTDRGERAFF

j_call: TRBJ2-5
v_call: TRBV6-1
clone_size: large
cdr3_aa: CASSEVGPGETQYF

j_call: TRBJ2-7
v_call: TRBV6-5
clone_size: large
cdr3_aa: CASSYLGDGYEQYF

j_call: TRBJ1-2
v_call: TRBV2
clone_size: NA
cdr3_aa: CASSSTGPYGYTF

j_call: TRBJ1-4
v_call: TRBV10-3
clone_size: large
cdr3_aa: CAIGGGRGEKLFF

j_call: TRBJ1-5
v_call: TRBV5-8
clone_size: NA
cdr3_aa: CASSPRTADSNQPQHF

j_call: TRBJ1-2
v_call: TRBV11-2
clone_size: medium-sized
cdr3_aa: CASSLEGDGYTF

j_call: TRBJ2-3
v_call: TRBV11-2
clone_size: NA
cdr3_aa: CASSLDGGEMGIDTQYF

j_call: TRBJ2-7
v_call: TRBV7-2
clone_size: NA
cdr3_aa: CASSETAVPNYEQYF

j_call: TRBJ2-5
v_call: TRBV10-2
clone_size: medium-sized
cdr3_aa: CASALLDDWGETQYF

j_call: TRBJ1-5
v_call: TRBV4-1
clone_size: NA
cdr3_aa: CASSQDQGYQPQHF

j_call: TRBJ2-1
v_call: TRBV6-1
clone_size: large
cdr3_aa: CASSVGQGSSEQFF

j_call: TRBJ2-7
v_call: TRBV6-5
clone_size: medium-sized
cdr3_aa: CASSPPQGGEQYF

j_call: TRBJ1-5
v_call: TRBV6-1
clone_size: medium-sized
cdr3_aa: CASSERQGAGNQPQHF

j_call: TRBJ2-1
v_call: TRBV27
clone_size: large
cdr3_aa: CASSLSRGGLNEQFF

j_call: TRBJ2-7
v_call: TRBV19
clone_size: large
cdr3_aa: CASSTLAGAGSEQYF

j_call: TRBJ2-3
v_call: TRBV20-1
clone_size: medium-sized
cdr3_aa: CSAVPPSGLAGATDTQYF

j_call: TRBJ1-5
v_call: TRBV19
clone_size: large
cdr3_aa: CASSREGQPQHF

j_call: TRBJ2-2
v_call: TRBV19
clone_size: hyperexpanded
cdr3_aa: CASSIRSGLGGELFF

j_call: TRBJ1-5
v_call: TRBV19
clone_size: large
cdr3_aa: CASSPVGQGNQPQHF

j_call: TRBJ1-6
v_call: TRBV27
clone_size: large
cdr3_aa: CASSFPASPLHF

j_call: TRBJ2-1
v_call: TRBV7-2
clone_size: medium-sized
cdr3_aa: CASSLNGRTTSMRDNEQFF

j_call: TRBJ1-2
v_call: TRBV20-1
clone_size: medium-sized
cdr3_aa: CSAEDRRGYTF

j_call: TRBJ1-2
v_call: TRBV6-5
clone_size: NA
cdr3_aa: CASSSRGAGYGYTF

j_call: TRBJ1-4
v_call: TRBV2
clone_size: NA
cdr3_aa: CASSDAGTAFEKLFF

j_call: TRBJ2-5
v_call: TRBV12-3/TRBV12-4
clone_size: medium-sized
cdr3_aa: CASSHPGETQYF

j_call: TRBJ2-1
v_call: TRBV18
clone_size: large
cdr3_aa: CASSPPSGGYYNEQFF

j_call: TRBJ2-7
v_call: TRBV4-3
clone_size: NA
cdr3_aa: CASSQAAGGKEYF

j_call: TRBJ1-5
v_call: TRBV6-1
clone_size: NA
cdr3_aa: CASGWTGAQPQHF

j_call: TRBJ1-2
v_call: TRBV5-6
clone_size: large
cdr3_aa: CASSTLRQYGYTF

j_call: TRBJ2-7
v_call: TRBV6-2/TRBV6-3
clone_size: NA
cdr3_aa: CASSDSGSKDEQYF

j_call: TRBJ2-2
v_call: TRBV6-5
clone_size: large
cdr3_aa: CASRGGTGNTGELFF

j_call: TRBJ2-5
v_call: TRBV11-2
clone_size: medium-sized
cdr3_aa: CASSGSLQETQYF

j_call: TRBJ2-1
v_call: TRBV9
clone_size: NA
cdr3_aa: CASSVDPGSSYNEQFF

j_call: TRBJ1-2
v_call: TRBV27
clone_size: large
cdr3_aa: CASSFSGGGYTF

j_call: TRBJ2-7
v_call: TRBV19
clone_size: large
cdr3_aa: CASSTRQGARNNEQYF

j_call: TRBJ2-1
v_call: TRBV4-3
clone_size: NA
cdr3_aa: CASSHFGEQFF

j_call: TRBJ2-4
v_call: TRBV15
clone_size: medium-sized
cdr3_aa: CATSRDSWGRVAKNIQYF

j_call: TRBJ1-5
v_call: TRBV6-1
clone_size: medium-sized
cdr3_aa: CASSELPAPSNQPQHF

j_call: TRBJ2-3
v_call: TRBV15
clone_size: large
cdr3_aa: CATSREYQDRGLTDTQYF

j_call: TRBJ2-5
v_call: TRBV19
clone_size: large
cdr3_aa: CASSYGGQGGETQYF